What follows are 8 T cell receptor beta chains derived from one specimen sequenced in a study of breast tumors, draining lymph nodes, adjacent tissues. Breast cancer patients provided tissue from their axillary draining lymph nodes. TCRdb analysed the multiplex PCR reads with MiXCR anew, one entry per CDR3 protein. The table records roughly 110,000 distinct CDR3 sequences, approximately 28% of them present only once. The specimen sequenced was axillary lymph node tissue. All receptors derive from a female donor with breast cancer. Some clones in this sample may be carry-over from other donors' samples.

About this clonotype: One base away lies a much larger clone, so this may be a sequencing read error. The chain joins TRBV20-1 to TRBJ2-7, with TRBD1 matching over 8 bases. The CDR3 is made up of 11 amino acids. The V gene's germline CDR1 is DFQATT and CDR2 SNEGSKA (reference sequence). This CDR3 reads CSTGGRGEQSF. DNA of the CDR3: TGCAGTACAGGGGGGAGAGGCGAGCAGTCCTTC.

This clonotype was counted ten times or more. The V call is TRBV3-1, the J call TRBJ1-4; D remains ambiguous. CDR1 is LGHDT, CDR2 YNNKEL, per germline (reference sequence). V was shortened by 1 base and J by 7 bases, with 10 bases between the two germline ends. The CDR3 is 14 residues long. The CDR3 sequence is CASSQGHAGEKLFF. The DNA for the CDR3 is TGTGCCAGCAGCCAAGGTCATGCGGGTGAAAAACTGTTTTTT.

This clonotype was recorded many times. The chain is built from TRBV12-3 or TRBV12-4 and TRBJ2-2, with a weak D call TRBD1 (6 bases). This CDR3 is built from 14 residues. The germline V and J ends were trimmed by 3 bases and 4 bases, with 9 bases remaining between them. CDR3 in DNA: TGTGCCAGCAGTTTCTTAGGGGGCACCGGGGAGCTGTTTTTT. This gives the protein CASSFLGGTGELFF.

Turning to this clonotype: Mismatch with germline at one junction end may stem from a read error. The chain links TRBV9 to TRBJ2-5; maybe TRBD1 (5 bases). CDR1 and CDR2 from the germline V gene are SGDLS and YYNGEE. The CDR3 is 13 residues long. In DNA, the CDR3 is TGTGCCAGCAGCGTGGGGCGAGAAGACGCCCAGTTTTTC. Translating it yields CASSVGREDAQFF.

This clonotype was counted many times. The CDR3 sequence: CSAPGTGAYQPQHF. CDR3 sequence (DNA): TGCAGTGCTCCCGGGACAGGAGCCTATCAGCCCCAGCATTTT. The V call is TRBV20-1, the J call TRBJ1-5, with 8 bases fitting TRBD1. The germline V gene encodes CDR1 DFQATT and CDR2 SNEGSKA (reference sequence). Germline trimming cut 5 bases from V and 5 bases from J; bases unmatched to any gene: 8. The CDR3 is 14 residues long.

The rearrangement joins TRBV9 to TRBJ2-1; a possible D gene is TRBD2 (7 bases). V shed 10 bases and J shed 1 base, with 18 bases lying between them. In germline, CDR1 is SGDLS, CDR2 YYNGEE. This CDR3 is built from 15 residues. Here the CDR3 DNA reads TGTGCCGACAGCGTAGGGAGGGGGTCCTACAATGAGCAGTTCTTC. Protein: CADSVGRGSYNEQFF.

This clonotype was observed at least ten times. CDR3 sequence: CAIMGSLAGEETQYF. The CDR3 coding sequence is TGTGCCATCATGGGGTCCCTAGCGGGGGAAGAGACCCAGTACTTC. The V call is TRBV10-3, the J call TRBJ2-5; 10 nucleotides match TRBD2. V dropped 7 bases and J dropped 3; count of bases not matched to a gene: 8. The length of the CDR3 is 15 residues. The germline V gene encodes CDR1 ENHRY and CDR2 SYGVKD.

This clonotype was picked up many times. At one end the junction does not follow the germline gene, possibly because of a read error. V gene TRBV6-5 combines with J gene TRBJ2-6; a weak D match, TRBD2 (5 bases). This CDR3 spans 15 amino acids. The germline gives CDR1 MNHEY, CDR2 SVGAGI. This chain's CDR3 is CASSHSRAGANVLTF. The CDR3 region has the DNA TGTGCCAGCAGTCACTCGAGGGCTGGGGCCAACGTCCTGACTTTC.